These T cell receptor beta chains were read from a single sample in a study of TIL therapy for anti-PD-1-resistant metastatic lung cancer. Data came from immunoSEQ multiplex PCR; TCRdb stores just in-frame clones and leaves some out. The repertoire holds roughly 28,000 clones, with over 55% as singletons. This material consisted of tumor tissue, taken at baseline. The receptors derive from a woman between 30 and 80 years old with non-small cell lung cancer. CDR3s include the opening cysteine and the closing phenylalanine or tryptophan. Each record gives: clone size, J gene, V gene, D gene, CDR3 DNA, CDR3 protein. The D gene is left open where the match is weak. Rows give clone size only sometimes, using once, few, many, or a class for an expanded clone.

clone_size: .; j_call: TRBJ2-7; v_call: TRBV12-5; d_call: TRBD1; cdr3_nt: TGTGCTAGTGGTTTGGGAGACAGGGAACGGTACTTC; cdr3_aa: CASGLGDRERYF
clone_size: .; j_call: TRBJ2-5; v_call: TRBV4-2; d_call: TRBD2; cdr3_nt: TGTGCCAGCAGCCAAGGGCTAGCGGTAGAGACCCAGTACTTC; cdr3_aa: CASSQGLAVETQYF
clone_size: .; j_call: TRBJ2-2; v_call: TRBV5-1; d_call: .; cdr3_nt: TGCGCCAGCAGCTTGGTAGTGGGGAACACCGGGGAGCTGTTTTTT; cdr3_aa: CASSLVVGNTGELFF
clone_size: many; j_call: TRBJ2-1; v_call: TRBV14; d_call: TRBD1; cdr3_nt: TGTGCCAGCAGCCCCGGGACAGGGTCCTACAATGAGCAGTTCTTC; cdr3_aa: CASSPGTGSYNEQFF
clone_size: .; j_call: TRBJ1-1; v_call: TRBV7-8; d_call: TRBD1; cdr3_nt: TGTGCCAGCAGCTTAGCCGGACAGGGAGTTCAAGCTTTCTTT; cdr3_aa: CASSLAGQGVQAFF
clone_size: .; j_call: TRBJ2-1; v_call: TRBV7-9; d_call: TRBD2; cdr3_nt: TGTGCCAGCAGCCCAACTAGCGGGAGGGGTTCCTACAATGAGCAGTTCTTC; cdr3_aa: CASSPTSGRGSYNEQFF
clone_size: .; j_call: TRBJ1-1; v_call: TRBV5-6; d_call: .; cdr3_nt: TGTGCCAGCAGCTTGGTAGTCTGGTTCACTGAAGCTTTCTTT; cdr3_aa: CASSLVVWFTEAFF
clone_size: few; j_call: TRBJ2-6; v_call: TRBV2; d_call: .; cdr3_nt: TGTGCCAGCACCGTCGGAGGGCGGAACTCTGGGGCCAACGTCCTGACTTTC; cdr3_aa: CASTVGGRNSGANVLTF
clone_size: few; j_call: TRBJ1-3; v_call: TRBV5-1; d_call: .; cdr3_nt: TGCGCCAGCAAGTTTGGTTGGGAAGACACCATATATTTT; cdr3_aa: CASKFGWEDTIYF
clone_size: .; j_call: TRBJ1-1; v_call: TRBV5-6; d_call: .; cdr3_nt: TGTGCCAGCAGCTTCGGAAGTGGGACTGAAGCTTTCTTT; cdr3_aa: CASSFGSGTEAFF
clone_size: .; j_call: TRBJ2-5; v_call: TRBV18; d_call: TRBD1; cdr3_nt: TGTGCCAGCTCATCCACGCGGACAGGGGCAGGGGAGACCCAGTACTTC; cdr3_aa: CASSSTRTGAGETQYF
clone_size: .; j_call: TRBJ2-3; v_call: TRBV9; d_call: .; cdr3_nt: TGTGCCAGCAGCGGAAAAACTAGTGTAGATACGCAGTATTTT; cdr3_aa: CASSGKTSVDTQYF
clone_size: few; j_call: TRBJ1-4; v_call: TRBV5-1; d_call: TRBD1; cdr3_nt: TGCGCCAGCAGCTTCACAGGGGGAAATGAAAAACTGTTTTTT; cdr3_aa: CASSFTGGNEKLFF
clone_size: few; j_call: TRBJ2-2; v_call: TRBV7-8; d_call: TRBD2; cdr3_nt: TGTGCCAGCAGCCCCCGGGACTACGTCACCGGGGAGCTGTTTTTT; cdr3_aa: CASSPRDYVTGELFF
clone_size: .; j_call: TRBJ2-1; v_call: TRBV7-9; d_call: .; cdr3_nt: TGTGCCAGCAGCCAAAGGGCCAATGAGCAGTTCTTC; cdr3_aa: CASSQRANEQFF
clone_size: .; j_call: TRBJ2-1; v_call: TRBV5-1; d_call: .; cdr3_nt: TGCGCCAGCAGCTACGGGGAATTCAATGAGCAGTTCTTC; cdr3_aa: CASSYGEFNEQFF
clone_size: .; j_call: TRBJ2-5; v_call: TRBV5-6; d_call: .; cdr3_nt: TGTGCCAGCAGCTTGGATACACGAGAGACCCAGTACTTC; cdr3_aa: CASSLDTRETQYF
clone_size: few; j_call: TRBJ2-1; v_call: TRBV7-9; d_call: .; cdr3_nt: TGTGCCAGCAGCCTGCAGGGGAATGAGCAGTTCTTC; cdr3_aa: CASSLQGNEQFF
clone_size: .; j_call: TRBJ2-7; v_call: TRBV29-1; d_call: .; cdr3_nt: TGCAGCGTTGCAGGGACCTACTCCCTAAACCCTCAGTACTTC; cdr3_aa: CSVAGTYSLNPQYF